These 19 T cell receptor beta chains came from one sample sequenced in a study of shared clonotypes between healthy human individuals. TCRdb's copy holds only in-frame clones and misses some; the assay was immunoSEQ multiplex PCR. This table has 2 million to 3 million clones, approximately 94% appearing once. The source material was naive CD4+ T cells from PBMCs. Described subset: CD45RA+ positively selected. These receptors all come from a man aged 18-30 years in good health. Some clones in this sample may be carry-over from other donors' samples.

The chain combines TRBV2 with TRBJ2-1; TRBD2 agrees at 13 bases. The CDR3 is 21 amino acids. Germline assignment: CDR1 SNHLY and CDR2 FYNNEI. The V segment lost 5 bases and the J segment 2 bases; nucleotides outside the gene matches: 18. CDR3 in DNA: TGTGCCAGCAGTTCCCCGGACGGAACCACTAGCGGGAGGGCTCCCTACAATGAGCAGTTCTTC. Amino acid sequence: CASSSPDGTTSGRAPYNEQFF.

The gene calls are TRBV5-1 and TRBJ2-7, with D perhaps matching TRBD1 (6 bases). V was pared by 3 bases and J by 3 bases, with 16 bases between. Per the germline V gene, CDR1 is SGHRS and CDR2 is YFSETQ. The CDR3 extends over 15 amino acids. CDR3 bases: TGCGCCAGCAGCTCAGGGCCCTACAGGGACTACGAGCAGTACTTC. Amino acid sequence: CASSSGPYRDYEQYF.

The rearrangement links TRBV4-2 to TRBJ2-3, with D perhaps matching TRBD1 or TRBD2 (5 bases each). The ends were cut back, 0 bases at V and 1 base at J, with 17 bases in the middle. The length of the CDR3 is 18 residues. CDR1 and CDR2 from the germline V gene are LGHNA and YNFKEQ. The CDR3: CASSQDRGARVGTDTQYF. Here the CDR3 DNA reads TGTGCCAGCAGCCAAGATAGAGGGGCGAGGGTCGGCACAGATACGCAGTATTTT.

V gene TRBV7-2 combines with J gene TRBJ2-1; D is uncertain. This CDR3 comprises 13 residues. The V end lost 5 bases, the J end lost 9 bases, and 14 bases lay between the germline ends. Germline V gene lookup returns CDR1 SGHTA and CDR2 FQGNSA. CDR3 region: CASSPHATGEQFF. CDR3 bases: TGTGCCAGCAGCCCGCACGCCACGGGTGAGCAGTTCTTC.

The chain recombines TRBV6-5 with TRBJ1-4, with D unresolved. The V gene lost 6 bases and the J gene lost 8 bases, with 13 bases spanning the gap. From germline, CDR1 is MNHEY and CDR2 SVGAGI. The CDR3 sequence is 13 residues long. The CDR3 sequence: CASSRVAREKLFF. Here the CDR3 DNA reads TGTGCCAGCAGCCGAGTTGCCAGGGAAAAACTGTTTTTT.

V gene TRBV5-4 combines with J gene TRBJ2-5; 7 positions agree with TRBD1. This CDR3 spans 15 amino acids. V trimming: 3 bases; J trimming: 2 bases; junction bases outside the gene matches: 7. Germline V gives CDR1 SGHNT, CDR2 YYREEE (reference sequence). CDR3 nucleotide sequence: TGTGCCAGCAGCTCAAAATGGACAGGACAAGAGACCCAGTACTTC. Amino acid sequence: CASSSKWTGQETQYF.

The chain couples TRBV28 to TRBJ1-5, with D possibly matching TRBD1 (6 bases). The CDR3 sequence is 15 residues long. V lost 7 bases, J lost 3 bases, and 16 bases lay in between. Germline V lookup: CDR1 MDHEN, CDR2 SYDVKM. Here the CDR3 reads CASIGGAPSNQPQHF. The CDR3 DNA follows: TGTGCCAGCATAGGGGGGGCTCCTTCCAATCAGCCCCAGCATTTT.

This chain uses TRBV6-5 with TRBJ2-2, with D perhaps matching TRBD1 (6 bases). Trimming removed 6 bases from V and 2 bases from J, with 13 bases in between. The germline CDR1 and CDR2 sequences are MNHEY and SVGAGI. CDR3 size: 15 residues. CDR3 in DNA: TGTGCCAGCAGAACACAGGGTATCAACACCGGGGAGCTGTTTTTT. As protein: CASRTQGINTGELFF.

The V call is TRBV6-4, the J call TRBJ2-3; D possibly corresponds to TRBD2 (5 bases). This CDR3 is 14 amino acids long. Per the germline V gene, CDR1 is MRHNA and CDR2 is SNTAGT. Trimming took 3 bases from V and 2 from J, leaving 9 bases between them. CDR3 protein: CASSDRGHTDTQYF. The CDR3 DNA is TGTGCCAGCAGTGATCGCGGGCACACAGATACGCAGTATTTT.

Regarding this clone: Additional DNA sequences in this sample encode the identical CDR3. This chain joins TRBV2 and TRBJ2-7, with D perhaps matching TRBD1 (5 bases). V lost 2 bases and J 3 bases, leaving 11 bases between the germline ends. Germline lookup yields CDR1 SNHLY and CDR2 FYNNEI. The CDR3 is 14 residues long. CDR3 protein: CASSEQGTHYEQYF. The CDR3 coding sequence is TGTGCCAGCAGTGAACAGGGCACCCACTACGAGCAGTACTTC.

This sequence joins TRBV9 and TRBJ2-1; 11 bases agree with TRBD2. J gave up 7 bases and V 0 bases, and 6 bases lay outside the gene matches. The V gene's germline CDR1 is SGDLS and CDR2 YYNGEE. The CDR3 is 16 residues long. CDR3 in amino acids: CASSVGGTSGLNEQFF. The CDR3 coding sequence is TGTGCCAGCAGCGTAGGTGGGACTAGCGGCCTTAATGAGCAGTTCTTC. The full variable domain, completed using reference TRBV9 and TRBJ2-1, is DSGVTQTPKHLITATGQRVTLRCSPRSGDLSVYWYQQSLDQGLQFLIQYYNGEERAKGNILERFSAQQFPDLHSELNLSSLELGDSALYFCASSVGGTSGLNEQFFGPGTRLTVL.

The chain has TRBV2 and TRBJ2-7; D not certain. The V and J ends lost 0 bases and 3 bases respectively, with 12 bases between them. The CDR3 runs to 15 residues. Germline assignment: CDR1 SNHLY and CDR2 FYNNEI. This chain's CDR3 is CASSEALTKGYEQYF. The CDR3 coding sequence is TGTGCCAGCAGTGAAGCGCTCACGAAGGGCTACGAGCAGTACTTC.

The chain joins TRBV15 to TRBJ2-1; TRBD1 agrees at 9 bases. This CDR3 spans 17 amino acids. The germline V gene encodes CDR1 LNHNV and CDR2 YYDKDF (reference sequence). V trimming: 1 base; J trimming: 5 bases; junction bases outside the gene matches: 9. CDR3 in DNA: TGTGCCACCAGCAGAGTCACCCGGGACAGGGTAGACAATGAGCAGTTCTTC. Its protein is CATSRVTRDRVDNEQFF.

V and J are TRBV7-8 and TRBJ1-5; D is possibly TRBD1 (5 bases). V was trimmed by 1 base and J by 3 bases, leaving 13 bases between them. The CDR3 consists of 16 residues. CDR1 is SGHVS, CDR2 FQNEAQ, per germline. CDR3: CASSLEARAVNQPQHF. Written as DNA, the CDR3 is TGTGCCAGCAGCTTAGAGGCCAGGGCTGTCAATCAGCCCCAGCATTTT.

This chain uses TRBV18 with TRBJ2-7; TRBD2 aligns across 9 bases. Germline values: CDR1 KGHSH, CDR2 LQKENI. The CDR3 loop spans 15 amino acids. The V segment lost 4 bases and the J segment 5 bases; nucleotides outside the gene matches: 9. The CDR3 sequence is CASSLLAGTADEQYF. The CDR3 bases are TGTGCCAGCTCACTACTAGCGGGCACCGCCGACGAGCAGTACTTC.

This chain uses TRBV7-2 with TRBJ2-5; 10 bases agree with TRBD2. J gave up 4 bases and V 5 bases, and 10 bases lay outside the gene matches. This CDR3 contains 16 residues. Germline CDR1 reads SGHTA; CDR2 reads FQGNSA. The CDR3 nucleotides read TGTGCCAGCAGCCCTAGACCGGGACTAGCGTTAGAGACCCAGTACTTC. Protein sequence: CASSPRPGLALETQYF.

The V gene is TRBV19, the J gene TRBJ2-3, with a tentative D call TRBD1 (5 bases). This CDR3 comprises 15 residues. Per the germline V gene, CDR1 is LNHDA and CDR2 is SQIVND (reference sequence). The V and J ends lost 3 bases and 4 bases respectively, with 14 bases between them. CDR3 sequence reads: CASSMPGMAADTQYF. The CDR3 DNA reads TGTGCCAGTAGTATGCCAGGGATGGCAGCAGATACGCAGTATTTT.

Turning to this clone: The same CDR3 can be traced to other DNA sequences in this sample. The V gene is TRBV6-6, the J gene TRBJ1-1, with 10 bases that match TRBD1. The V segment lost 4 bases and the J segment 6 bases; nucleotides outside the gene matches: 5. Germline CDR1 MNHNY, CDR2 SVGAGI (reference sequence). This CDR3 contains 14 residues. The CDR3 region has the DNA TGTGCCAGCAGTTCGGGACAGGGGAGCTCTGAAGCTTTCTTT. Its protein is CASSSGQGSSEAFF.

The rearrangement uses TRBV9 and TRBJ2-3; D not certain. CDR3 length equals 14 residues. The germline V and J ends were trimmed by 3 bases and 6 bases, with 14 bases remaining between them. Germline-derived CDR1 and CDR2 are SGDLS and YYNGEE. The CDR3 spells CASSETAGEDTQYF. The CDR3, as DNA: TGTGCCAGCAGCGAAACGGCAGGTGAGGATACGCAGTATTTT.